Listed below are T cell receptor beta chains from one sample, sequenced in a study of human T cells and chemical hapten exposure. TCRdb analysed the RACE reads with MiXCR anew, one entry per CDR3 protein. The sample yields 150,000 to 200,000 distinct CDR3 sequences, 25% to 30% seen once. Sequences were derived from whole blood, sampled in connection with sensitization to the hapten diphenylcyclopropenone (DPC). The receptor source for this set is a woman in her 30s with alopecia areata. Some clones in this sample may be carry-over from other donors' samples. The CDR3 runs from the conserved cysteine through the conserved F or W. Each record gives: V gene, J gene, clone size, CDR3 protein. The size entry is marked missing in some rows and otherwise reads once, few, many or a size class.

TRBV4-2,TRBJ1-5,few,CASSQDSNQPQHF
TRBV4-3,TRBJ2-1,NA,CASSQGRAASGSLDEQFF
TRBV10-3,TRBJ2-7,few,CAISERPYEQYF
TRBV7-2,TRBJ1-1,few,CASSPMTTGTEAFF
TRBV2,TRBJ2-1,NA,CASCGGLSYNEQFF
TRBV5-1,TRBJ2-7,NA,CASSLVGTSSYEQYF
TRBV7-9,TRBJ2-3,NA,CASSRGQGGSTDTQYF
TRBV11-2,TRBJ2-7,many,CASSLDFGEQYF
TRBV7-2,TRBJ1-1,NA,CASSSRRGSEAFF
TRBV20-1,TRBJ2-7,NA,CSARVLGTTDPTYEQYF
TRBV20-1,TRBJ2-5,few,CSARDATGQETQYF
TRBV15,TRBJ1-1,few,CATSRVGVNTEAFF
TRBV2,TRBJ2-6,NA,CASSQSSGANVLTF
TRBV4-1,TRBJ2-2,NA,CASSQVATTSNTGELFF
TRBV5-1,TRBJ1-6,NA,CASSLESGYNSPLHF
TRBV29-1,TRBJ2-2,few,CSATAGGVGELFF
TRBV6-1,TRBJ2-2,NA,CASTERGGRGTGELFF
TRBV28,TRBJ2-7,few,CASSGDSSYEQYF
TRBV28,TRBJ1-1,few,CASKQGATEAFF
TRBV7-2,TRBJ2-7,few,CASSFGDRAGYEQYF
TRBV6-5,TRBJ2-2,NA,CASSSRRDREVGELFF
TRBV6-6,TRBJ1-1,few,CASSYSRGRDTEAFF
TRBV10-3,TRBJ1-6,NA,CAIRTGTNSPLHF
TRBV28,TRBJ1-1,many,CASSLSHTEAFF
TRBV6-2/TRBV6-3,TRBJ2-2,few,CASIRSRANTGELFF
TRBV2,TRBJ2-1,NA,CASSRQGATFDEQFF
TRBV2,TRBJ2-2,NA,CASSEGQYTGELFF
TRBV29-1,TRBJ1-3,NA,CTLTGNPDTIYF
TRBV7-2,TRBJ2-3,NA,CASSRRLAGGFMGDTQYF
TRBV20-1,TRBJ1-1,NA,CSAPSSRSAGTEAFF
TRBV5-4,TRBJ2-7,NA,CASSDVSRDQYEQYF
TRBV20-1,TRBJ1-5,NA,CSASFGRDDQPQHF
TRBV20-1,TRBJ1-4,NA,CSAREGFRERLFF
TRBV28,TRBJ1-2,few,CASSHDRYGYTF
TRBV12-3/TRBV12-4,TRBJ2-2,few,CASRGGTSGGNTGELFF
TRBV3-1,TRBJ1-6,many,CASRLGGGGSPLHF
TRBV11-2,TRBJ2-3,few,CASSLDIGVGTDTQYF
TRBV28,TRBJ2-5,many,CASSSGTRETQYF
TRBV6-1,TRBJ1-1,NA,CASSEGTGWSTAEAFF
TRBV12-3/TRBV12-4,TRBJ1-1,NA,CASNPDRVNTEAFF
TRBV7-6,TRBJ1-5,few,CASSLVTARNQPQHF
TRBV30,TRBJ1-1,NA,CAWRQGTEAFF
TRBV2,TRBJ2-1,NA,CASSRRPSSYNEQFF
TRBV9,TRBJ2-3,NA,CASSVSASGGTDTQYF
TRBV29-1,TRBJ1-2,NA,CSVEVVRLGGYTF
TRBV28,TRBJ2-3,NA,CASSFGGRWPADTQYF